A single sample gave rise to the 32 T cell receptor beta chains below, sequenced in a study of long-term antiretroviral therapy in people with HIV. Survey level was the resolution at which the v3.0 immunoSEQ assay ran. Clones were read by immunoSEQ multiplex PCR, and TCRdb kept only the in-frame ones, dropping some. The data contain about 22,000 clones, about nine tenths of them singletons. The source was unsorted PBMCs, collected 1.8 years before starting antiretroviral therapy. The source is a woman under 40 with HIV.

V gene TRBV19 combines with J gene TRBJ1-2; D is unresolved. Per germline, CDR1 LNHDA and CDR2 SQIVND (reference sequence). This CDR3 contains 14 residues. The V end was cut by 8 bases, the J end by 4 bases, with 17 bases between. The CDR3 nucleotides read TGTGCCAGTCGATTGCCATCTCGGGGCTATGGCTACACCTTC. It encodes CASRLPSRGYGYTF. The full variable domain, with the rest looked up from reference TRBV19 and TRBJ1-2, is DGGITQSPKYLFRKEGQNVTLSCEQNLNHDAMYWYRQDPGQGLRLIYYSQIVNDFQKGDIAEGYSVSREKKESFPLTVTSAQKNPTAFYLCASRLPSRGYGYTFGSGTRLTVV.

The chain is built from TRBV5-1 and TRBJ1-1; 7 nucleotides align to TRBD1. Trimming took 3 bases from V and 2 from J; bases not matched to a gene: 4. Germline CDR1 reads SGHRS; CDR2 reads YFSETQ. The CDR3 has 14 amino acids. Written as DNA, the CDR3 is TGCGCCAGCAGCTCCGGGACAGATAACACTGAAGCTTTCTTT. Translation: CASSSGTDNTEAFF. Complete variable domain (other parts from reference TRBV5-1 and TRBJ1-1): KAGVTQTPRYLIKTRGQQVTLSCSPISGHRSVSWYQQTPGQGLQFLFEYFSETQRNKGNFPGRFSGRQFSNSRSEMNVSTLELGDSALYLCASSSGTDNTEAFFGQGTRLTVV.

The genes are TRBV5-1 and TRBJ2-5; no firm D call. The CDR3 has 15 residues. Trimming cost V 7 bases and J 3 bases, with 19 bases left between them. Looked up from germline, CDR1 is SGHRS and CDR2 is YFSETQ. As DNA, the CDR3 is TGCGCCAGCTCCCACGGTGGTAGTGATAAAGAGACCCAGTACTTC. This gives the protein CASSHGGSDKETQYF.

The genes are TRBV7-6 and TRBJ1-6, with 8 bases identical to TRBD1. Trimming cost V 5 bases and J 6 bases; bases outside gene matches: 3. CDR3 length: 14 residues. Germline-derived CDR1 and CDR2 are SGHVS and FNYEAQ. CDR3 protein: CASSQTGANSPLHF. Written as DNA, the CDR3 is TGTGCCAGCAGCCAGACAGGGGCTAATTCACCCCTCCACTTT. The whole variable domain, filled in from reference TRBV7-6 and TRBJ1-6, reads GAGVSQSPRYKVTKRGQDVALRCDPISGHVSLYWYRQALGQGPEFLTYFNYEAQQDKSGLPNDRFSAERPEGSISTLTIQRTEQRDSAMYRCASSQTGANSPLHFGNGTRLTVT.

The J gene is TRBJ1-2, the V gene TRBV5-5, with 12 bases lining up with TRBD1. Germline CDR1 is SGHKS and CDR2 is YYEKEE (reference sequence). V was pared by 4 bases and J by 8 bases, with 12 bases of the junction left unmatched. The CDR3 has 16 amino acids. The CDR3, as DNA: TGTGCCAGCAGCCTCCCCCCCGGGACAGGGGGCCTCGGCTACACCTTC. It translates to CASSLPPGTGGLGYTF. The full variable domain, completed using reference TRBV5-5 and TRBJ1-2, is DAGVTQSPTHLIKTRGQQVTLRCSPISGHKSVSWYQQVLGQGPQFIFQYYEKEERGRGNFPDRFSARQFPNYSSELNVNALLLGDSALYLCASSLPPGTGGLGYTFGSGTRLTVV.

The chain combines TRBV7-7 with TRBJ1-4; D is unclear. The CDR3 is 15 amino acids. The V gene lost 1 base and the J gene lost 3 bases, with 9 bases spanning the gap. Germline V gene sequence: CDR1 SSHAT, CDR2 FNYEAQ (reference sequence). The CDR3 coding sequence is TGTGCCAGCAGCTTAGTGGCAGGATCTAATGAAAAACTGTTTTTT. It is translated as CASSLVAGSNEKLFF.

The chain recombines TRBV6-5 with TRBJ1-6; 8 nucleotides agree with TRBD1. The germline V gene encodes CDR1 MNHEY and CDR2 SVGAGI. After removal of 6 bases from V and 0 bases from J, the junction contained 1 base not matched to a gene. The CDR3 consists of 15 residues. As DNA, the CDR3 is TGTGCCAGCAGGACAGGGGTCTCCTATAATTCACCCCTCCACTTT. This sequence encodes CASRTGVSYNSPLHF.

The chain recombines TRBV2 with TRBJ1-1; D remains ambiguous. Germline CDR1 is SNHLY and CDR2 is FYNNEI. CDR3 size: 14 residues. V lost 3 bases, J lost 4 bases, and 12 bases lay in between. In DNA form, the CDR3 reads TGTGCCAGCAGTGATAGTGCTGCGGGCACTGAAGCTTTCTTT. Translation gives CASSDSAAGTEAFF.

V usage is TRBV9 and J usage is TRBJ2-1, with TRBD2 matching 12 bases. The germline V gene has CDR1 SGDLS and CDR2 YYNGEE. The V and J ends lost 3 bases and 1 base, in that order; junction bases with no gene match: 11. The CDR3 totals 19 residues. CDR3 DNA: TGTGCCAGCAGCGCCCAACTCACTAGCGGGGGGAGATCCTACAATGAGCAGTTCTTC. It codes for CASSAQLTSGGRSYNEQFF.

Here the CDR3 DNA reads TGTGCCAGCAGCTTAATCCGGGGGTCCGGTTATACGCAGTATTTT. This codes for CASSLIRGSGYTQYF. The J gene is TRBJ2-3, the V gene TRBV7-2, with a tentative D call TRBD2 (6 bases). There are 15 residues in the CDR3. The germline V and J ends were trimmed by 2 bases and 7 bases, with 16 bases remaining between them. Per the germline V gene, CDR1 is SGHTA and CDR2 is FQGNSA.

The V gene is TRBV5-1, the J gene TRBJ2-4; TRBD2 aligns across 7 bases. The CDR3 is 16 residues long. Germline V gene data show CDR1 as SGHRS and CDR2 as YFSETQ. The J segment lost 2 bases and the V segment lost 0 bases, leaving 5 bases of the junction unmatched. This CDR3 reads CASSLDRSGTKNIQYF. The CDR3 DNA is TGCGCCAGCAGCTTGGACAGGAGCGGGACCAAAAACATTCAGTACTTC. The full variable domain, its missing parts supplied by reference TRBV5-1 and TRBJ2-4, is KAGVTQTPRYLIKTRGQQVTLSCSPISGHRSVSWYQQTPGQGLQFLFEYFSETQRNKGNFPGRFSGRQFSNSRSEMNVSTLELGDSALYLCASSLDRSGTKNIQYFGAGTRLSVL.

The chain uses TRBV5-1 and TRBJ1-4; D gene unclear. Looked up from germline, CDR1 is SGHRS and CDR2 is YFSETQ. Trimming removed 0 bases from V and 4 bases from J, with 13 bases in between. The CDR3 runs 16 residues. The CDR3 DNA reads as TGCGCCAGCAGCTTGGACCCTCACCAGAATAATGAAAAACTGTTTTTT. It is translated as CASSLDPHQNNEKLFF.

The CDR3 protein is CASSLEGQGNQPQHF. CDR3 in DNA: TGTGCCAGCAGCTTGGAGGGACAGGGGAATCAGCCCCAGCATTTT. The chain links TRBV5-6 to TRBJ1-5; 10 bases agree with TRBD1. The germline V gene encodes CDR1 SGHDT and CDR2 YYEEEE. CDR3 length: 15 residues. V lost 0 bases and J lost 4; bases outside the gene matches: 1.

This clone was seen just once. This chain connects TRBV10-3 to TRBJ1-1; possible D gene TRBD1, 6 bases. Germline loops: CDR1 ENHRY, CDR2 SYGVKD. With 7 bases removed from V and 4 bases from J, the gap between germline ends came to 16 bases. The CDR3 runs to 14 residues. CDR3 in DNA: TGTGCCATCACTCGGGACAATGCGGCCACTGAAGCTTTCTTT. This sequence encodes CAITRDNAATEAFF.

This clone was counted once. This CDR3 reads CASSKAMPRDRGHCYGYTF. CDR3 coding DNA: TGTGCCAGCAGCAAAGCGATGCCCCGGGACAGGGGACATTGCTATGGCTACACCTTC. The V gene is TRBV21-1, the J gene TRBJ1-2; the DNA was not compared with TRBD1, the D call given in the table. TRBV21-1 is shown as a pseudogene. This CDR3 has 19 amino acids.

The rearrangement uses TRBV13 and TRBJ1-1, with 7 bases aligning to TRBD1. There are 13 residues in the CDR3. The V and J ends lost 10 bases and 1 base, in that order; junction bases with no gene match: 6. CDR1 PRHDT and CDR2 FYEKMQ come from the germline V gene (reference sequence). Here the CDR3 DNA reads TGTGCCACCTCCGGGACAGAGAACACTGAAGCTTTCTTT. It codes for CATSGTENTEAFF.

The rearrangement links TRBV18 to TRBJ1-3; D gene unclear. V dropped 3 bases and J dropped 5 bases, with 8 bases sitting between them. In germline, CDR1 is KGHSH, CDR2 LQKENI. The CDR3 sequence is 13 residues long. The chain's CDR3 is CASSPSQRNTIYF. The CDR3 nucleotides are TGTGCCAGCTCACCCTCGCAGAGAAACACCATATATTTT.

The genes are TRBV29-1 and TRBJ2-7, with D unresolved. Germline V gene data show CDR1 as SQVTM and CDR2 as ANQGSEA. The CDR3 totals 11 residues. V was pared by 7 bases and J by 6 bases, with 13 bases between. The CDR3 spells CSANVGFEQYF. CDR3 coding DNA: TGCAGCGCTAATGTGGGGTTCGAGCAGTACTTC.

V and J are TRBV15 and TRBJ2-5; D is ambiguous. The CDR3 totals 13 residues. Trimming took 8 bases from V and 2 from J, leaving 12 bases between them. Germline lookup yields CDR1 LNHNV and CDR2 YYDKDF (reference sequence). CDR3 coding DNA: TGTGCCACCTCCGCTAGGCGGCAAGAGACCCAGTACTTC. Protein: CATSARRQETQYF.

V and J are TRBV27 and TRBJ2-1; D is unclear. In germline, CDR1 is MNHEY, CDR2 SMNVEV (reference sequence). The CDR3 sequence is 15 residues long. The germline V and J ends were trimmed by 3 bases and 5 bases, with 14 bases remaining between them. The CDR3 nucleotides read TGTGCCAGCAGTTTGATGGGTTTTGTCCACAATGAGCAGTTCTTC. This encodes CASSLMGFVHNEQFF.

The V and J genes are TRBV9 and TRBJ1-2; D is perhaps TRBD1 (5 bases). V was clipped by 4 bases and J by 4 bases, with 14 bases between them. The CDR3 length is 14 residues. The germline V gene has CDR1 SGDLS and CDR2 YYNGEE. The CDR3 coding sequence is TGTGCCAGCAGCCTTGGGGCAGACTTCTATGGCTACACCTTC. Encoded protein: CASSLGADFYGYTF.

This clone was seen only once. This chain links TRBV6-1 with TRBJ1-1, with D perhaps matching TRBD1 (6 bases). The CDR3 has 14 amino acids. Germline CDR1 reads MNHNS; CDR2 reads SASEGT. Trimming pared 3 bases from V and 0 bases from J, leaving 8 bases between. CDR3 sequence: CASSDGDMNTEAFF. The CDR3 nucleotides are TGTGCCAGCAGTGATGGGGACATGAACACTGAAGCTTTCTTT.

The chain uses TRBV10-3 and TRBJ1-2, with a tentative D call TRBD1 (6 bases). V dropped 8 bases and J dropped 2 bases, with 18 bases sitting between them. The CDR3 loop spans 15 amino acids. Germline assignment: CDR1 ENHRY and CDR2 SYGVKD. CDR3 bases: TGTGCCATCCTTGCGGGGTTTCAGGGGAACTATGGCTACACCTTC. Residues: CAILAGFQGNYGYTF.

In nucleotides, the CDR3 is TGCGCCAGCAGCTTGATTACAGGGGGCTCTGGCTACACCTTC. This sequence encodes CASSLITGGSGYTF. The rearrangement links TRBV5-1 to TRBJ1-2, with TRBD1 matching over 9 bases. J gave up 7 bases and V 1 base, and 5 bases lay outside the gene matches. This CDR3 region has 14 residues. Looked up from germline, CDR1 is SGHRS and CDR2 is YFSETQ.

The rearrangement joins TRBV9 to TRBJ2-7; possibly TRBD1 for D (6 bases). The ends were cut back, 4 bases at V and 1 base at J, with 12 bases in the middle. Germline V gene lookup returns CDR1 SGDLS and CDR2 YYNGEE. The CDR3 covers 14 residues. The chain's CDR3 is CASSPVQGSYEQYF. The CDR3 DNA follows: TGTGCCAGCAGCCCAGTCCAGGGGTCCTACGAGCAGTACTTC.

The V gene is TRBV6-5, the J gene TRBJ1-2; unclear D gene. Trimming removed 5 bases from V and 8 bases from J, with 21 bases in between. CDR1 and CDR2 from the germline V gene are MNHEY and SVGAGI. The CDR3 covers 15 residues. Written as DNA, the CDR3 is TGTGCCAGCAGTCGTAACCGTTATCCGACCGGGGGCTACACCTTC. It specifies CASSRNRYPTGGYTF.

The chain joins TRBV29-1 to TRBJ1-2; D is possibly TRBD1 (6 bases). Germline V gives CDR1 SQVTM, CDR2 ANQGSEA. V was pared by 7 bases and J by 10 bases, with 16 bases between. The CDR3 contains 11 residues. The CDR3 sequence is CSAKLRGDYTF. As DNA, the CDR3 is TGCAGCGCTAAACTCAGGGGTGACTACACCTTC. The whole variable domain, remainder taken from reference TRBV29-1 and TRBJ1-2, is SAVISQKPSRDICQRGTSLTIQCQVDSQVTMMFWYRQQPGQSLTLIATANQGSEATYESGFVIDKFPISRPNLTFSTLTVSNMSPEDSSIYLCSAKLRGDYTFGSGTRLTVV.

V usage is TRBV9 and J usage is TRBJ1-1; D is undetermined. Trimming took off 0 bases at V and 6 bases at J, with 9 bases between the two ends. CDR3 length: 13 residues. Germline CDR1 reads SGDLS; CDR2 reads YYNGEE. Here the CDR3 DNA reads TGTGCCAGCAGCGTAGAAGATTATGCTGAAGCTTTCTTT. Protein sequence: CASSVEDYAEAFF.

The V call is TRBV10-3, the J call TRBJ2-1, with D perhaps TRBD1 or TRBD2 (7 bases each). The germline V gene has CDR1 ENHRY and CDR2 SYGVKD. V was shortened by 4 bases and J by 4 bases, with 17 bases between the two germline ends. This CDR3 is 16 amino acids long. The CDR3 bases are TGTGCCATCAGTGGCCACAGGGGAGGGACTTACAATGAGCAGTTCTTC. The encoded protein is CAISGHRGGTYNEQFF.

This clone was detected only once. The chain couples TRBV25-1 to TRBJ2-1; 8 bases agree with TRBD1. Germline trimming cut 4 bases from V and 2 bases from J; bases unmatched to any gene: 7. CDR3 size: 16 residues. Germline CDR1 is MGHDK and CDR2 is SYGVNS. The CDR3 nucleotides are TGTGCCAGCAGTGGGCACGACAGGGGAGCCTACAATGAGCAGTTCTTC. It codes for CASSGHDRGAYNEQFF.

The V gene is TRBV19, the J gene TRBJ2-1; TRBD1 is a possible D gene (5 bases). Germline loops: CDR1 LNHDA, CDR2 SQIVND (reference sequence). The V gene lost 1 base and the J gene lost 0 bases, with 7 bases spanning the gap. The CDR3 is made up of 15 amino acids. The CDR3, as DNA: TGTGCCAGTAGTATAGCGCAGGGCTCCTACAATGAGCAGTTCTTC. As protein: CASSIAQGSYNEQFF.

V gene TRBV5-6 combines with J gene TRBJ1-1; D perhaps matches TRBD1 (5 bases). The V gene lost 0 bases and the J gene lost 4 bases, with 13 bases spanning the gap. Germline V gene sequence: CDR1 SGHDT, CDR2 YYEEEE. The CDR3 consists of 15 residues. CDR3 DNA: TGTGCCAGCAGCTTGGCGATAGGGGAAAGCACTGAAGCTTTCTTT. Translation gives CASSLAIGESTEAFF.